The following is a T cell receptor (beta chain) sequence with its context. The data derive from a study of cytomegalovirus exposure and HLA in healthy donors. V was clipped by 4 bases and J by 2 bases, with 12 bases between them. Germline V CDR1 and CDR2: LGHNA, YNFKEQ. The CDR3 extends over 15 amino acids. This table comes from immunoSEQ multiplex PCR, and its TCRdb copy is limited to in-frame clones, with some not included. In the table there are roughly 220,000 clones, under 95% of which are singletons. This receptor was identified in a woman in her late teens or twenties in good health and CMV-seronegative. Sequencing was performed on PBMCs. The genes are TRBV4-2 and TRBJ1-5; D possibly corresponds to TRBD1 (5 bases). The CDR3 is CASSPPGGGNQPQHF. In nucleotides, the CDR3 is TGTGCCAGCAGCCCCCCTGGGGGGGGCAATCAGCCCCAGCATTTT.